The 18 T cell receptor beta chains given below trace back to one sample, sequenced in a study of T cell repertoires in cytomegalovirus infection. TCRdb called the reads again in MiXCR, with one record for every CDR3 protein. The data hold about 530,000 distinct CDR3 sequences, with more than 20% observed a single time. Material: PBMCs. The receptors here all came from a human donor in good health (CMV status not recorded). Some clones in this sample may be carry-over from other donors' samples.

This clonotype was recorded once. This chain uses TRBV11-2 with TRBJ2-5; 8 positions agree with TRBD1. J gave up 5 bases and V 3 bases, and 8 bases lay outside the gene matches. Germline assignment: CDR1 SGHAT and CDR2 FQNNGV. The CDR3 covers 15 residues. In nucleotides, the CDR3 is TGTGCCAGCAGCTTTCGGGCAGGGGGCTTTGAGACCCAGTACTTC. Its translation: CASSFRAGGFETQYF.

This clonotype was counted at least ten times. V is TRBV19 and J is TRBJ2-5; 12 bases align to TRBD2. This CDR3 comprises 16 residues. The J segment lost 2 bases and the V segment lost 3 bases, leaving 4 bases of the junction unmatched. Germline CDR1 LNHDA, CDR2 SQIVND (reference sequence). CDR3 DNA sequence: TGTGCCAGTAGTATCTGGACTAGCGGGAATCAAGAGACCCAGTACTTC. Translating it yields CASSIWTSGNQETQYF.

This clonotype was counted between two and nine times. This chain connects TRBV19 to TRBJ2-1; 10 bases fit TRBD2. V gave up 3 bases and J gave up 7 bases; unmatched junction bases: 6. This CDR3 spans 15 amino acids. Germline-derived CDR1 and CDR2 are LNHDA and SQIVND (reference sequence). The CDR3: CASSISGTSVNEQFF. For the CDR3, the DNA is TGTGCCAGTAGTATCTCCGGGACTAGCGTAAATGAGCAGTTCTTC.

This clonotype was seen a few times. The V call is TRBV12-3 or TRBV12-4, the J call TRBJ2-1, with a weak D call TRBD1 (7 bases). Trimming took 10 bases from V and 5 from J, leaving 24 bases between them. This CDR3 spans 16 amino acids. The CDR3 sequence is CAISGGRINSDNEQFF. Here the CDR3 DNA reads TGTGCCATCTCAGGGGGGCGGATTAACAGCGACAATGAGCAGTTCTTC.

The chain links TRBV6-2 or TRBV6-3 to TRBJ2-2, with D unclear. CDR3 length: 12 amino acids. Trimming took 8 bases from V and 6 from J, leaving 10 bases between them. Germline V gives CDR1 MNHEY, CDR2 SVGEGT. CDR3 region: CASDSPAGELFF. The CDR3 DNA is TGTGCCAGCGACTCGCCGGCCGGGGAGCTGTTTTTT.

The CDR3 loop is CSAVAGVNEQFF. DNA of the CDR3: TGCAGTGCAGTGGCCGGGGTCAATGAGCAGTTCTTC. This chain links TRBV20-1 with TRBJ2-1; the D gene is possibly TRBD2 (5 bases). Per germline, CDR1 DFQATT and CDR2 SNEGSKA (reference sequence). Trimming took off 6 bases at V and 6 bases at J, with 12 bases between the two ends. The CDR3 has 12 amino acids.

The chain couples TRBV6-6 to TRBJ1-3; D unresolved. Trimming removed 2 bases at V and 11 bases at J, with 13 bases between. CDR3 length: 13 amino acids. Per germline, CDR1 MNHNY and CDR2 SVGAGI (reference sequence). For the CDR3, the DNA is TGTGCCAGCAGTTACCTGGTCCCAGCGGCCATATATTTT. Translated, it gives CASSYLVPAAIYF.

The table lists this clonotype with a few counts. The chain is built from TRBV7-2 and TRBJ2-1, with D possibly being TRBD2 (5 bases). The V and J ends lost 2 bases and 2 bases respectively, with 10 bases between them. Germline assignment: CDR1 SGHTA and CDR2 FQGNSA. The CDR3 totals 15 residues. CDR3 coding DNA: TGTGCCAGCAGCTTAAACGGACTCACCTACAATGAGCAGTTCTTC. It specifies CASSLNGLTYNEQFF. The complete variable domain, with remaining parts taken from reference TRBV7-2 and TRBJ2-1, reads GAGVSQSPSNKVTEKGKDVELRCDPISGHTALYWYRQSLGQGLEFLIYFQGNSAPDKSGLPSDRFSAERTGGSVSTLTIQRTQQEDSAVYLCASSLNGLTYNEQFFGPGTRLTVL.

Ten or more counts support this clonotype. The V call is TRBV7-2, the J call TRBJ2-1; D possibly corresponds to TRBD2 (6 bases). Trimming removed 4 bases at V and 12 bases at J, with 19 bases between. The V gene's germline CDR1 is SGHTA and CDR2 FQGNSA. The CDR3 is 14 amino acids. CDR3 sequence: CASSSGLNILGQFF. CDR3 DNA: TGTGCCAGCAGCTCAGGACTAAATATCCTTGGGCAGTTCTTC.

The chain joins TRBV7-8 to TRBJ2-7, with a weak D call TRBD1 (6 bases). Germline V gives CDR1 SGHVS, CDR2 FQNEAQ. There are 15 residues in the CDR3. Trimming took 1 base from V and 3 from J, leaving 13 bases between them. CDR3 region: CASSLERGQDYEQYV. CDR3 nucleotide sequence: TGTGCCAGCAGCTTAGAGAGGGGACAAGACTACGAGCAGTACGTC.

The chain combines TRBV7-8 with TRBJ1-1; no clear D gene. In germline, CDR1 is SGHVS, CDR2 FQNEAQ. V lost 1 base and J lost 0, with 12 bases in between. This CDR3 has 16 residues. As DNA, the CDR3 is TGTGCCAGCAGCTTAGGTGTGGGCGCTATGAACACTGAAGCTTTCTTT. Translation gives CASSLGVGAMNTEAFF.

This clonotype has just a few counts. The chain carries TRBV19 and TRBJ2-2, with TRBD2 matching over 13 bases. Germline lookup yields CDR1 LNHDA and CDR2 SQIVND (reference sequence). J lost 9 bases, V lost 5 bases, and 3 bases had no gene match. The CDR3 runs to 14 residues. The CDR3 bases are TGTGCCAGTAGTTCGGGACTAGCGGGAAGGGAGCTGTTTTTT. This encodes CASSSGLAGRELFF.

This clonotype appeared a few times. The chain joins TRBV19 to TRBJ2-1; tentatively, D is TRBD1 or TRBD2 (5 bases each). CDR1 is LNHDA, CDR2 SQIVND, per germline (reference sequence). The CDR3 loop spans 15 amino acids. Trimming cost V 5 bases and J 8 bases, with 19 bases left between them. The CDR3 sequence is CASSLVPGGGDEQFF. The CDR3 DNA reads TGTGCCAGTAGTCTGGTCCCGGGTGGGGGAGATGAGCAGTTCTTC.

The rearrangement uses TRBV23-1 and TRBJ2-3; D perhaps matches TRBD2 (5 bases). TRBV23-1 is labeled an ORF, and its function is uncertain. The V and J ends lost 0 bases and 2 bases respectively, with 12 bases between them. The CDR3 length is 16 residues. CDR3 coding DNA: TGCGCCAGCAGTCAATCCTCTAGCCTACACACAGATACGCAGTATTTT. Protein product: CASSQSSSLHTDTQYF.

As to this clonotype: A much larger clone lies one base from this, so it may be a read error. J is TRBJ2-5 and V is TRBV7-9, with D maybe TRBD2 (6 bases). This CDR3 contains 13 residues. Germline lookup yields CDR1 SEHNR and CDR2 FQNEAQ (reference sequence). Trimming stripped 5 bases from V and 5 bases from J, with 12 bases between. The DNA of the CDR3 is TGTGCCAGCAGCCCCCGGGGGACGGAGACCCAGTACTTC. Translation: CASSPRGTETQYF.

This clonotype was counted only a few times. The CDR3: CASRPVSGGTDTQYF. The CDR3 DNA follows: TGTGCCAGCAGACCGGTCAGCGGGGGCACAGATACGCAGTATTTT. J is TRBJ2-3 and V is TRBV7-9; 7 bases map to TRBD2. This CDR3 is built from 15 residues. CDR1 is SEHNR and CDR2 is FQNEAQ in the germline V gene (reference sequence). V dropped 6 bases and J dropped 1; count of bases not matched to a gene: 7.

V gene TRBV6-5 combines with J gene TRBJ1-3; the match to TRBD1 covers 7 bases. Per germline, CDR1 MNHEY and CDR2 SVGAGI. Losses at the gene ends were 0 bases for V and 0 bases for J; bases not matched to a gene: 8. The CDR3 loop spans 18 amino acids. The CDR3 loop reads CASSYSVIGGPSGNTIYF. CDR3 DNA sequence: TGTGCCAGCAGTTACTCTGTGATAGGGGGCCCCTCTGGAAACACCATATATTTT.

CDR3 DNA: TGTGCCAGCAGTTACCGGGACATTGAAGCTTTCTTT. It codes for CASSYRDIEAFF. The rearrangement uses TRBV6-2 or TRBV6-3 and TRBJ1-1; D is perhaps TRBD1 (6 bases). Germline loops: CDR1 MNHEY, CDR2 SVGEGT. CDR3 length: 12 residues. Trimming pared 2 bases from V and 7 bases from J, leaving 8 bases between.